This is a list of T cell receptor beta chains from one sample in a study of blood T cell repertoires in COVID-19. Here immunoSEQ multiplex PCR was the method, and the copy in TCRdb shows in-frame clones only, minus some. The repertoire holds just over 50,000 clones, with about 82% as singletons. What was sequenced was peripheral blood. The source of these receptors is an elderly man with active COVID-19. CDR3s include the opening cysteine and the closing phenylalanine or tryptophan. A D gene is named only where the DNA matches it firmly.

len	d_gene	j_gene	v_gene	CDR3aa
14	TRBD1	TRBJ2-7	TRBV30	CAWSVGQGVYEQYF
14	NA	TRBJ2-7	TRBV4-3	CASSRETGSYEQYF
15	NA	TRBJ1-5	TRBV4-2	CASSQFLADNQPQHF
15	TRBD1	TRBJ1-1	TRBV2	CASSEQGARNTEAFF
15	TRBD1	TRBJ2-1	TRBV5-1	CASSPGQSWANEQFF
16	TRBD1	TRBJ1-1	TRBV28	CASSPPPGTGNTEAFF
15	TRBD2	TRBJ2-1	TRBV27	CASSLSGTNYNEQFF
14	TRBD1	TRBJ1-2	TRBV7-2	CASSFSGTGNGYTF
14	TRBD1	TRBJ1-2	TRBV7-2	CASSKDRGIYGYTF
16	NA	TRBJ1-1	TRBV6-2/TRBV6-3	CASSDVVGGGGSEAFF
12	NA	TRBJ2-1	TRBV24-1	CATSGFSGEQFF
14	TRBD1	TRBJ1-2	TRBV28	CASSLGQSNYGYTF
14	TRBD1	TRBJ1-4	TRBV5-1	CASSSGQGNEKLFF
13	TRBD2	TRBJ2-2	TRBV30	CAYSGREAGELFF
12	TRBD1	TRBJ2-7	TRBV7-2	CASSRQGHEQYF
11	NA	TRBJ2-5	TRBV28	CASRAQETQYF
17	NA	TRBJ1-6	TRBV11-2	CASSLEGGQILNSPLHF
19	NA	TRBJ2-1	TRBV4-3	CASSQAGVPGVGTYNEQFF
17	TRBD2	TRBJ2-5	TRBV9	CASSPGRGAGGQETQYF
14	TRBD2	TRBJ2-7	TRBV6-5	CASSQGLAGHEQYF
16	NA	TRBJ2-6	TRBV18	CASSPYYLSGANVLTF
14	TRBD1	TRBJ1-3	TRBV3-1/TRBV3-2	CASSQVGGGNTIYF
16	TRBD2	TRBJ2-7	TRBV7-6	CASSLRTSGSANEQYF
16	TRBD2	TRBJ2-7	TRBV15	CATSRDGIAGANEQYF
16	TRBD1	TRBJ2-6	TRBV7-6	CASSRGLVSGANVLTF
14	TRBD1	TRBJ2-3	TRBV28	CASKTGAGTDTQYF
14	NA	TRBJ1-4	TRBV5-4	CASSRNREREKLFF
13	TRBD1	TRBJ2-7	TRBV7-8	CASRPTGSYEQYF
14	NA	TRBJ2-7	TRBV10-2	CASSEPASRGEQYF
14	TRBD1	TRBJ1-5	TRBV5-6	CASSSGTGLPPQHF
15	TRBD2	TRBJ2-1	TRBV3-1/TRBV3-2	CASSQSPGGYNEQFF
14	TRBD2	TRBJ2-2	TRBV24-1	CATSDPAGTLELFF
11	NA	TRBJ1-2	TRBV12-3/TRBV12-4	CASGDTYGYTF
14	TRBD1	TRBJ2-6	TRBV5-1	CASETGAGANVLTF
14	TRBD1	TRBJ1-1	TRBV4-2	CASSGRQGRTEAFF
11	NA	TRBJ2-1	TRBV28	CASRTGGEQFF
15	NA	TRBJ1-4	TRBV27	CASSRQYATNEKLFF
21	NA	TRBJ2-4	TRBV27	CASSHGGYWSWGDLAKNIQYF
15	TRBD1	TRBJ1-4	TRBV5-4	CASSTQGAANEKLFF
17	TRBD2	TRBJ2-4	TRBV5-1	CASSLGIAGPAKNIQYF
13	TRBD1	TRBJ2-7	TRBV6-4	CASSADRGYEQYF
14	NA	TRBJ2-4	TRBV5-4	CASSWAEGEDIQYF
16	TRBD1	TRBJ1-2	TRBV10-3	CAISETGQGAGYGYTF
15	TRBD2	TRBJ2-3	TRBV30	CAWSVEASGLGTQYF
13	TRBD1	TRBJ1-6	TRBV30	CAWRGQGNSPLHF
17	TRBD2	TRBJ2-7	TRBV7-3	CASSHGSGGPSGLEQYF
15	TRBD1	TRBJ1-1	TRBV18	CASSPMTGGNTEAFF
15	NA	TRBJ2-1	TRBV7-2	CASSPVVSAQNEQFF
16	NA	TRBJ2-3	TRBV18	CASSPLTGKEADTQYF
14	NA	TRBJ1-2	TRBV14	CASSHLRNSYGYTF
17	TRBD2	TRBJ2-1	TRBV27	CASKPPSGEPFYNEQFF
14	TRBD2	TRBJ2-5	TRBV6-5	CASRAAGGPATQYF
21	TRBD2	TRBJ2-2	TRBV15	CATSRVGFRTSGTTNTGELFF
13	NA	TRBJ1-1	TRBV12-3/TRBV12-4	CASSEDSYTEAFF
16	TRBD1	TRBJ1-5	TRBV19	CASSIVSGGHHQPQHF
16	TRBD2	TRBJ2-3	TRBV11-2	CASSLLVLAGEDTQYF
17	TRBD2	TRBJ2-5	TRBV28	CASSLTPFSGIQETQYF
10	NA	TRBJ1-2	TRBV30	CAWKSDGYTF
14	TRBD2	TRBJ2-2	TRBV3-1/TRBV3-2	CASSHSGGTGELFF